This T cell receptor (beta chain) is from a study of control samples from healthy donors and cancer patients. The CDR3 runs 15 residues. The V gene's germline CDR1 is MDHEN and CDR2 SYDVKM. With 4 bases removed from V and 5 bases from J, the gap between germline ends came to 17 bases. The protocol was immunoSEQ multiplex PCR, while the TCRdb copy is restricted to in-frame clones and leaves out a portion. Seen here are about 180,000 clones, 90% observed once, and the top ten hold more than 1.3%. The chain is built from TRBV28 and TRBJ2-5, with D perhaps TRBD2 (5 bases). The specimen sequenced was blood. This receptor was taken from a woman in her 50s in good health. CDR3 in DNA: TGTGCCAGCAGTTCAACTAGTCCTAGATTGGAGACCCAGTACTTC. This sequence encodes CASSSTSPRLETQYF.